This TCR beta chain was recovered during a study of cytomegalovirus exposure and HLA in healthy donors. 60 Vbeta and 13 Jbeta primers were used in PCR. Assay used: immunoSEQ multiplex PCR; TCRdb lists only in-frame clones, some missing. The table lists 150,000 or so clones, 74% of them singletons, with roughly 7.3% in the top ten. The J segment lost 4 bases and the V segment lost 1 base, leaving 5 bases of the junction unmatched. Per the germline V gene, CDR1 is LGHNA and CDR2 is YSLEER. The CDR3 covers 15 residues. This clone was detected a few times. The chain links TRBV4-3 to TRBJ2-3, with 7 bases matching TRBD2. The source of this sequence is a male donor in good health and CMV-seronegative. The material sequenced was PBMCs. Written as DNA, the CDR3 is TGCGCCAGCAGCCAAGTGGCAGGGAGGGCAGATACGCAGTATTTT. Protein product: CASSQVAGRADTQYF.